In this sample, the clone carrying this T cell receptor (beta chain) turned up a few times. The antigen remains unidentified. The sample is drawn from a study of blood T cells in healthy people across ages. V lost 0 bases and J 1 base, leaving 6 bases between the germline ends. Germline-derived CDR1 and CDR2 are SGHRS and YFSETQ. The CDR3 loop spans 14 amino acids. Findings and limits, study-wide: Strong correlation was found linking TCR beta diversity to naive T cell percentage. Older individuals had lower TCR beta diversity per million T cells (the decline was roughly linear).

The donors, healthy Caucasians from Russia, were aged roughly 6 to 95. Collection of roughly 10 milliliters of peripheral blood was performed for each donor. Sample-barcoded 5' priming and a J-beta primer mix drove a second PCR of 7 to 11 cycles. TCRdb analysed the 5' RACE reads with MiXCR anew, one entry per CDR3 protein. The sample has 550,000 to 700,000 distinct CDR3 sequences, 27% seen once. The sequenced material came from blood. The sequence derives from an older woman in good health. V gene TRBV5-1 combines with J gene TRBJ2-3; D is unclear. CDR3 sequence reads: CASSLDSGTDTQYF. In DNA, the CDR3 is TGCGCCAGCAGCTTGGACAGCGGCACAGATACGCAGTATTTT.